This T cell receptor (beta chain) comes out of a study of T cells in localized non-small cell lung cancer (dated by TCRdb to 2018 to 2020). Concerning the study at large: Comparing tumors with uninvolved tumor-adjacent lungs, the study looked at the T cell repertoires of roughly 250 patients with early-stage NSCLC. A mean age of around 66 years was recorded for the NSCLC patients, of whom around 140 were male and 100 to 110 were female. All 250 or so NSCLC patients in the cohort were treatment-naive and had localized lung tumors that were resected. General conclusions and limits of the study: Multi-region tumor sequencing was not performed, so intratumor heterogeneity could not be excluded. The highest T cell clonality was observed in uninvolved tumor-adjacent lung, where clonality exceeded that of tumor, suggesting that antigenic responses were more focused in uninvolved tumor-adjacent lung. Because the study design was exploratory, TCR variables were selected using unadjusted p-values without false-discovery rate correction. Of the top 100 tumor clones, a median of roughly 56 were detected in paired uninvolved adjacent lung; over 25 were also among that lung's top 100. Longer overall survival was associated with higher blood T cell density, whereas shorter survival was associated with higher adjacent-lung clonality.

Uninvolved adjacent lung was sampled at least 2 cm away from the tumor margin, and two independent pathologists confirmed that the tissue had no atypia. At diagnosis, peripheral blood, uninvolved tumor-adjacent lung and tumor were collected and stored as a combination of fresh-frozen and FFPE material. CDR1 and CDR2, looked up from the germline V gene, are MNHGY and SAAAGT. Cut back by 5 bases and 5 bases, the V and J ends lie 18 bases apart. From cysteine to phenylalanine, the CDR3 is 15 amino acids long. The DNA shown is the 45-base CDR3, in frame from base 1. This clone occurred a few times. There is no known antigen for this receptor. Per-base quality was not reported, and no clone a single base away is much larger than it. TCR beta CDR3 regions were sequenced from DNA using the immunoSEQ Assay. The authors' analysis ran thus. To compute T cell density, TCR beta template counts were normalized to usable DNA, which was estimated by amplifying housekeeping genes. Richness was estimated with the preseqR package, extrapolating to 400,000 templates for PBMC samples and 120,000 templates for tissue samples. Clonality was calculated as one minus Pielou's evenness. Tissue-enriched TCRs were identified through differential abundance testing performed on productive amino-acid clonotypes, with a minimum total count of 5 and an alpha of 0.1. The Jaccard Index and the Morisita Overlap Index were used to measure how much the repertoires overlapped between compartments. TCR beta CDR3s were clustered by GLIPH together with public tetramer-defined viral CDR3s, and at least three viral sequences plus V-gene enrichment were required for viral motifs. TCRdb re-hosts the immuneACCESS table, in-frame sequences only. Its copies lack some clones; in the studies checked, an unresolved V gene accounts for under half of them, and the cause for the rest is not known. For V, J and clone size, that table is used; D and trimming come from the DNA. The sample table shows 1,000 or so clones, and 19% are seen once. Roughly a sixth of the sample belongs to the ten largest clones.

The input for sequencing was normal lung tissue next to the tumor, taken before any cancer treatment. Recombination linked TRBV6-8 to TRBJ2-5; the best D guess is TRBD2, with 6 bases matching. The clonotype originates from a female donor over 55 with stage II squamous cell lung carcinoma. CDR3 reads: CASSDGRDGGETQYF. The DNA sequence is TGTGCCAGCAGTGACGGAAGGGATGGAGGGGAGACCCAGTACTTC.